This is a list of T cell receptor beta chains from one sample in a study of T cells in Graves' hyperthyroidism and ophthalmopathy. TCRdb re-called the multiplex PCR reads with MiXCR, one entry per CDR3 protein. The sample carries 700,000 or so distinct CDR3 sequences, roughly 15% recorded once. The sample taken for sequencing was blood. These receptors were collected from a man in his late teens or twenties with Graves' hyperthyroidism. Both conserved end residues are part of each CDR3. The order of the fields is D gene, J gene, V gene, clone size, CDR3 length, CDR3 protein, CDR3 DNA. The D gene is left open where the match is weak. Not all rows give a size; the values are once, few, many and, for expanded clones, a class.

TRBD1	TRBJ1-4	TRBV3-1	many	17	CASSPRKGARTNEKLFF	TGTGCCAGCAGCCCGCGGAAGGGGGCGCGTACTAATGAAAAACTGTTTTTT
TRBD2	TRBJ2-2	TRBV18	many	15	CASSPASGTGGELFF	TGTGCCAGCTCACCAGCTAGCGGGACTGGCGGGGAGCTGTTTTTT
NA	TRBJ2-7	TRBV20-1	many	17	CSARDPGNLRRSYEQYF	TGCAGTGCTAGAGATCCGGGAAATCTTCGGCGGTCCTACGAGCAGTACTTC
TRBD1	TRBJ2-7	TRBV27	NA	14	CASRTDRDFYEQYF	TGTGCCAGCAGGACGGACAGGGACTTCTACGAGCAGTACTTC
NA	TRBJ1-1	TRBV9	many	17	CASSGGKGGSRNTEAFF	TGTGCCAGCAGCGGAGGGAAGGGGGGCTCTCGAAACACTGAAGCTTTCTTT
NA	TRBJ2-5	TRBV6-5	NA	13	CAAAERVQETQYF	TGTGCCGCGGCAGAGAGGGTCCAAGAGACCCAGTACTTC
NA	TRBJ1-5	TRBV6-1	NA	14	CASSEGTGSQPQHF	TGTGCCAGCAGTGAAGGAACAGGTTCCCAGCCCCAGCATTTT
NA	TRBJ2-3	TRBV28	few	12	CASSLSAGDAYF	TGTGCCAGCAGTTTATCGGCCGGAGATGCGTATTTT
NA	TRBJ2-1	TRBV30	few	15	CAWSGVQGSYNEQFF	TGTGCCTGGAGCGGGGTACAGGGCTCCTACAATGAGCAGTTCTTC
NA	TRBJ2-7	TRBV5-1	many	14	CASSLEGESYEQYF	TGCGCCAGCAGCTTGGAGGGAGAGTCCTACGAGCAGTACTTC
NA	TRBJ2-1	TRBV6-1	NA	16	CASSENRRTSYNEQFF	TGTGCCAGCAGTGAAAACCGACGGACGTCGTACAATGAGCAGTTCTTC
TRBD1	TRBJ1-5	TRBV18	few	18	CASSPFRGTGKEGQPQHF	TGTGCCAGCTCTCCCTTTCGGGGGACAGGGAAGGAGGGTCAGCCCCAGCATTTT
TRBD2	TRBJ2-7	TRBV6-2/TRBV6-3	many	12	CATRLALGEQYF	TGTGCCACACGACTAGCACTGGGCGAGCAGTACTTC
NA	TRBJ1-1	TRBV2	many	14	CASSEGRGTAEAFF	TGTGCCAGCAGTGAGGGTAGGGGGACCGCTGAAGCTTTCTTT
NA	TRBJ2-5	TRBV6-5	many	14	CASSYSKSGETQYF	TGTGCCAGCAGTTACTCGAAGTCGGGAGAGACCCAGTACTTC
NA	TRBJ1-1	TRBV2	many	13	CASSKRQAAEAFF	TGTGCCAGCAGTAAACGACAGGCGGCTGAAGCTTTCTTT
TRBD2	TRBJ2-1	TRBV4-1	NA	15	CASSQDPGEGREQFF	TGCGCCAGCAGCCAAGATCCGGGGGAGGGCCGTGAGCAGTTCTTC
TRBD2	TRBJ2-2	TRBV29-1	few	13	CSVLAANTGELFF	TGCAGCGTGCTAGCGGCGAACACCGGGGAGCTGTTTTTT
NA	TRBJ2-7	TRBV28	few	15	CASRKFGTRSYEQYF	TGTGCCAGCAGAAAATTCGGGACTCGATCCTACGAGCAGTACTTC
NA	TRBJ1-1	TRBV20-1	many	15	CSARDGTGDYTEAFF	TGCAGTGCTAGAGATGGAACAGGCGATTACACTGAAGCTTTCTTT
NA	TRBJ1-1	TRBV2	many	14	CASSVLVRNTEAFF	TGTGCCAGCAGTGTCCTCGTGAGGAACACTGAAGCTTTCTTT
NA	TRBJ1-1	TRBV30	few	13	CAWSVVQADGAFF	TGTGCCTGGAGTGTAGTCCAGGCTGATGGGGCTTTCTTT
TRBD1	TRBJ2-7	TRBV7-9	few	15	CASSSPPGQNGEQYF	TGTGCCAGCAGCTCCCCCCCGGGACAGAATGGGGAGCAGTACTTC
TRBD2	TRBJ2-7	TRBV30	many	13	CAWSTGLAYEQYF	TGTGCCTGGAGTACCGGACTAGCCTACGAGCAGTACTTC
NA	TRBJ2-2	TRBV7-2	NA	15	CASSHSALNTGELFF	TGTGCCAGCAGCCACTCCGCACTGAACACCGGGGAGCTGTTTTTT
TRBD1	TRBJ2-1	TRBV6-1	few	17	CASSINLQGGSYNEQFF	TGTGCCAGCAGTATCAACCTACAGGGGGGCTCCTACAATGAGCAGTTCTTC
NA	TRBJ2-7	TRBV15	few	15	CATSTVVAQSYEQYF	TGTGCCACCAGCACGGTAGTCGCCCAGTCCTACGAGCAGTACTTC